Below are 16 T cell receptor beta chains sequenced from a single sample in a study of OX40 agonist ivuxolimab in advanced cancers. Libraries were prepared by immunoSEQ multiplex PCR; TCRdb keeps only in-frame clonotypes and omits some of them. The sample holds approximately 68,000 clones, around nine tenths seen once. Here the sequenced sample was CD4+ or CD8+ T cells sorted from blood, taken in a trial of the OX40 agonist ivuxolimab. Receptor source: an adult with an advanced solid tumor such as melanoma, head and neck, liver or kidney cancer.

J is TRBJ1-2 and V is TRBV9; the D is unclear. Germline loops: CDR1 SGDLS, CDR2 YYNGEE. Trimming stripped 2 bases from V and 5 bases from J, with 13 bases between. The CDR3 consists of 14 residues. CDR3 region: CASSVGLGRYGYTF. CDR3 in DNA: TGTGCCAGCAGCGTGGGTTTGGGGAGATATGGCTACACCTTC. The entire variable domain, with the rest obtained from reference TRBV9 and TRBJ1-2, is as follows: DSGVTQTPKHLITATGQRVTLRCSPRSGDLSVYWYQQSLDQGLQFLIQYYNGEERAKGNILERFSAQQFPDLHSELNLSSLELGDSALYFCASSVGLGRYGYTFGSGTRLTVV.

V gene TRBV5-4 combines with J gene TRBJ2-2; 7 bases map to TRBD2. With 3 bases clipped from V and 1 base from J, the junction kept 6 bases outside the gene matches. The length of the CDR3 is 16 residues. Looked up from germline, CDR1 is SGHNT and CDR2 is YYREEE (reference sequence). CDR3 amino acids: CASSSIREVNTGELFF. The CDR3 DNA is TGTGCCAGCAGCTCAATACGGGAGGTGAACACCGGGGAGCTGTTTTTT.

V and J are TRBV19 and TRBJ1-6; unclear D gene. This CDR3 spans 15 amino acids. Germline V gene data show CDR1 as LNHDA and CDR2 as SQIVND (reference sequence). Trimming removed 2 bases from V and 9 bases from J, with 14 bases in between. The CDR3 here is CASSISRQGGSPLHF. CDR3 nucleotides: TGTGCCAGTAGTATATCCCGACAAGGTGGTTCACCCCTCCACTTT.

This clone was observed a few times. The chain has TRBV11-2 and TRBJ1-4, with no clear D. This CDR3 region has 17 residues. The germline V gene encodes CDR1 SGHAT and CDR2 FQNNGV. Trimming took 0 bases from V and 0 from J, leaving 11 bases between them. The DNA for the CDR3 is TGTGCCAGCAGCTTAGAATCCACAGCGTCAACTAATGAAAAACTGTTTTTT. This gives the protein CASSLESTASTNEKLFF.

This chain links TRBV5-4 with TRBJ1-1; 7 nucleotides agree with TRBD1. The CDR3 loop spans 14 amino acids. CDR1 is SGHNT, CDR2 YYREEE, per germline (reference sequence). V lost 4 bases, J lost 0 bases, and 3 bases stayed unmatched. The CDR3 DNA reads as TGTGCCAGCAGCGGTGACAGGGTGAACACTGAAGCTTTCTTT. Amino acid sequence: CASSGDRVNTEAFF.

This rearrangement joins TRBV10-3 to TRBJ2-5, with D possibly matching TRBD1 (6 bases). Germline assignment: CDR1 ENHRY and CDR2 SYGVKD. The CDR3 length is 13 residues. Between the trimmed V and J ends, which lost 0 bases and 5 bases, there was a span of 7 bases. CDR3 sequence reads: CAISESQGETQYF. CDR3 DNA sequence: TGTGCCATCAGTGAGTCGCAGGGGGAGACCCAGTACTTC.

The gene calls are TRBV6-5 and TRBJ2-7; perhaps TRBD2 as D (7 bases). The CDR3 is 15 amino acids. Germline CDR1 and CDR2: MNHEY and SVGAGI. V shed 4 bases and J shed 6 bases, with 19 bases lying between them. DNA for the CDR3: TGTGCCAGCAGTTCCAGCGGGACGGGGGCATCCGAGCAGTACTTC. It codes for CASSSSGTGASEQYF.

The chain joins TRBV15 to TRBJ2-1; TRBD2 matches 14 bases. J lost 8 bases, V lost 8 bases, and 5 bases had no gene match. There are 14 residues in the CDR3. Per germline, CDR1 LNHNV and CDR2 YYDKDF (reference sequence). In nucleotides, the CDR3 is TGTGCCACCGGGAGACTAGCGGGAGGGCATGAGCAGTTCTTC. This encodes CATGRLAGGHEQFF.

V usage is TRBV28 and J usage is TRBJ1-2; D uncertain. Germline CDR1 is MDHEN and CDR2 is SYDVKM. CDR3 size: 13 residues. Trimming stripped 3 bases from V and 8 bases from J, with 13 bases between. CDR3 residues: CASSLLYDGGYTF. DNA of the CDR3: TGTGCCAGCAGTTTGCTATATGATGGAGGCTACACCTTC.

J is TRBJ2-2 and V is TRBV5-1; D might be TRBD1 or TRBD2, each matching 6 bases. V lost 0 bases and J lost 3, with 12 bases in between. The CDR3 runs to 16 residues. Germline-derived CDR1 and CDR2 are SGHRS and YFSETQ. CDR3 nucleotide sequence: TGCGCCAGCAGCTTGGCCGGGGGCCGAGACACCGGGGAGCTGTTTTTT. Its translation: CASSLAGGRDTGELFF.

This clone was observed once. As DNA, the CDR3 is TGTGCCAGCAGCTCCGGGACTAGCTTCACCGGGGAGCTGTTTTTT. This encodes CASSSGTSFTGELFF. The chain employs TRBV5-4 and TRBJ2-2; TRBD2 agrees at 9 bases. This CDR3 comprises 15 residues. The V segment lost 3 bases and the J segment 4 bases; nucleotides outside the gene matches: 4. The germline V gene has CDR1 SGHNT and CDR2 YYREEE (reference sequence).

J is TRBJ2-7 and V is TRBV27; D is undetermined. V was pared by 8 bases and J by 1 base, with 9 bases between. This CDR3 contains 12 residues. Germline CDR1 is MNHEY and CDR2 is SMNVEV (reference sequence). This CDR3 is CASPVQSYEQYF. CDR3 nucleotides: TGTGCCAGCCCAGTCCAATCCTACGAGCAGTACTTC.

The chain carries TRBV9 and TRBJ1-4; no clear D. The CDR3 covers 15 residues. CDR1 and CDR2 (germline): SGDLS, YYNGEE. Trimming pared 1 base from V and 1 base from J, leaving 8 bases between. This CDR3 reads CASSVSGETNEKLFF. The CDR3 coding sequence is TGTGCCAGCAGCGTAAGTGGGGAAACTAATGAAAAACTGTTTTTT.

This clone has just a few counts. The chain has TRBV19 and TRBJ1-1, with unresolved D. The CDR3 sequence is 11 residues long. The germline V gene has CDR1 LNHDA and CDR2 SQIVND (reference sequence). With 7 bases removed from V and 0 bases from J, the gap between germline ends came to 3 bases. Here the CDR3 reads CASTLNTEAFF. The CDR3 region has the DNA TGTGCCAGTACACTGAACACTGAAGCTTTCTTT.

The chain couples TRBV5-8 to TRBJ1-1; D unresolved. Germline V gene sequence: CDR1 SGHTS, CDR2 YDEGEE. The length of the CDR3 is 13 residues. Trimming left V 4 bases short and J 1 base short, with 8 bases between. CDR3 loop: CASSPRWNTEAFF. CDR3 bases: TGTGCCAGCAGCCCCCGGTGGAACACTGAAGCTTTCTTT.

The chain couples TRBV19 to TRBJ2-5; D is possibly TRBD2 (6 bases). Germline-derived CDR1 and CDR2 are LNHDA and SQIVND (reference sequence). Trimming took off 4 bases at V and 3 bases at J, with 9 bases between the two ends. This CDR3 has 13 amino acids. CDR3 sequence reads: CASSRQREETQYF. The CDR3 region has the DNA TGTGCCAGTAGTAGGCAGCGGGAAGAGACCCAGTACTTC.